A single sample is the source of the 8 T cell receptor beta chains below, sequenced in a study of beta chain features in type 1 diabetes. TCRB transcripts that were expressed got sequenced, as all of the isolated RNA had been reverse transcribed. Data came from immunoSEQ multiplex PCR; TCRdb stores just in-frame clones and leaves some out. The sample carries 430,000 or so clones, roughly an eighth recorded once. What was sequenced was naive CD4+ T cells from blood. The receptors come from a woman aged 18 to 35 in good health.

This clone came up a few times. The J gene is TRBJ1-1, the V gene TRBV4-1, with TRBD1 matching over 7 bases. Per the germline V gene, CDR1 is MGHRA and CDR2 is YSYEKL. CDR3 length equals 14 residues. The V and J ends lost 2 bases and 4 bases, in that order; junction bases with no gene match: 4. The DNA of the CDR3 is TGCGCCAGCAGCCAACCGGGACAGCGCACTGAAGCTTTCTTT. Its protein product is CASSQPGQRTEAFF.

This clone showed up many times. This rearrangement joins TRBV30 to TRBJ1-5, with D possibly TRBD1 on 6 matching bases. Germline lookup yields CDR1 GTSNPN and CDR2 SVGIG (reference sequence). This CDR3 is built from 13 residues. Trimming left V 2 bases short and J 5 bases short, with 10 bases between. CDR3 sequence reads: CAWSWGGDQPQHF. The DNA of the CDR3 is TGTGCCTGGAGTTGGGGGGGCGATCAGCCCCAGCATTTT.

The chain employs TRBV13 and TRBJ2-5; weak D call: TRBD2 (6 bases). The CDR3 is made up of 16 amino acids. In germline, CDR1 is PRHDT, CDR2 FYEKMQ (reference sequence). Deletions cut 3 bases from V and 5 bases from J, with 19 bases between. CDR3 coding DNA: TGTGCCAGCAGCTTCGGTTTCTCGGCGGAGGGGGAGACCCAGTACTTC. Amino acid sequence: CASSFGFSAEGETQYF. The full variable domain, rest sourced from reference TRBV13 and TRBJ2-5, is AAGVIQSPRHLIKEKRETATLKCYPIPRHDTVYWYQQGPGQDPQFLISFYEKMQSDKGSIPDRFSAQQFSDYHSELNMSSLELGDSALYFCASSFGFSAEGETQYFGPGTRLLVL.

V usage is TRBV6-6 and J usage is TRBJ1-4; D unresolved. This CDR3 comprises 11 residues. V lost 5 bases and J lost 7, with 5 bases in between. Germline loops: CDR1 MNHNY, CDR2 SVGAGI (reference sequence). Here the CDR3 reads CASSPGEKLFF. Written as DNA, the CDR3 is TGTGCCAGCAGTCCAGGTGAAAAACTGTTTTTT.

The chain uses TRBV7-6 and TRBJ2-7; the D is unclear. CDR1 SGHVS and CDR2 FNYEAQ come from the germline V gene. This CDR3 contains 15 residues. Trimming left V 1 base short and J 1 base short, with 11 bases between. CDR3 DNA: TGTGCCAGCAGCTTAGGGCCAAAACCTTCCTACGAGCAGTACGTC. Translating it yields CASSLGPKPSYEQYV.

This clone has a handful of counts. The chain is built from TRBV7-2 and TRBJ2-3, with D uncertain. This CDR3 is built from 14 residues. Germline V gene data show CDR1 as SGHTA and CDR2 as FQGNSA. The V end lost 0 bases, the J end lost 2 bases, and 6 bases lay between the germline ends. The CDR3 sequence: CASSLAQDTDTQYF. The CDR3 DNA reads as TGTGCCAGCAGCTTAGCGCAGGACACAGATACGCAGTATTTT.

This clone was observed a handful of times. This CDR3 reads CASKPDRNYGYTF. As DNA, the CDR3 is TGTGCCAGCAAACCTGACAGGAACTATGGCTACACCTTC. The V gene is TRBV6-1, the J gene TRBJ1-2; possibly TRBD1 for D (6 bases). CDR1 MNHNS and CDR2 SASEGT come from the germline V gene. The V end was cut by 7 bases, the J end by 2 bases, with 11 bases between. The CDR3 loop spans 13 amino acids.

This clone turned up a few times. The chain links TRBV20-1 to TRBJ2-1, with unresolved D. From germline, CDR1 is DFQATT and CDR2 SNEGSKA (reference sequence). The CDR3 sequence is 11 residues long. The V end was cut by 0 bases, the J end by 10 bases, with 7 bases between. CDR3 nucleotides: TGCAGTGCTAGAGATAAGGAGGAGCAGTTCTTC. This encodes CSARDKEEQFF.